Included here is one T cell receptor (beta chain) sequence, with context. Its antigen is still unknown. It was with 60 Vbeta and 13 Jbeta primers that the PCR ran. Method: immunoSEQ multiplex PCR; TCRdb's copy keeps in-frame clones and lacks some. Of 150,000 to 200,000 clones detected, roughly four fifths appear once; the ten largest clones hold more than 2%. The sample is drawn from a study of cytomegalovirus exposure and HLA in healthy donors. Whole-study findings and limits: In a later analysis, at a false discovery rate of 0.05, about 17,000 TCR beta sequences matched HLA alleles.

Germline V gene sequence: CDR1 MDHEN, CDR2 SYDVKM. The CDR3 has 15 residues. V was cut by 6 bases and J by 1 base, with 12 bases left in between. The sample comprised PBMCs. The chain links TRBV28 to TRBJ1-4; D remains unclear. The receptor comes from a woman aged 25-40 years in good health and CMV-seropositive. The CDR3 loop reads CASSHQVGTNEKLFF. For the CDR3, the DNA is TGTGCCAGCAGCCACCAGGTCGGAACTAATGAAAAACTGTTTTTT.